Below, 27 T cell receptor beta chains from the same sample are listed, as sequenced in a study of blood T cell repertoires in COVID-19 (dated by TCRdb to 2020 to 2022). To prepare the library, the immunoSEQ multiplex PCR assay was applied. This is the immuneACCESS table as TCRdb keeps it, with only in-frame sequences that have V and J called. A part of the clones is gone; compared with another copy, unresolved V genes explain less than half, and the rest is unexplained. The table for this sample lists about 63,000 clones; more than 80% of them were counted only once. 3.5% to 4% of the sample is taken by the ten largest. The sample taken for sequencing was PBMCs or T cells enriched from blood (not recorded which). These receptors were collected from a woman in her forties with acute COVID-19.

The chain is built from TRBV5-1 and TRBJ2-2; TRBD1 aligns across 9 bases. CDR1 and CDR2 from the germline V gene are SGHRS and YFSETQ. Germline trimming cut 2 bases from V and 6 bases from J; bases unmatched to any gene: 17. The CDR3 covers 19 residues. This CDR3 reads CASSFRTSTGTGKPGELFF. CDR3 nucleotides: TGCGCCAGCAGCTTTCGAACATCAACCGGGACAGGGAAACCCGGGGAGCTGTTTTTT.

This clone was observed a handful of times. The chain carries TRBV3-1 (or the pseudogene TRBV3-2) and TRBJ2-5; D is perhaps TRBD1 (6 bases). In germline, CDR1 is LGHDT, CDR2 YNNKEL (reference sequence). This CDR3 comprises 15 residues. Trimming took off 4 bases at V and 4 bases at J, with 16 bases between the two ends. The DNA for the CDR3 is TGTGCCAGCAGCCTTAAACCGACAGGTAGAGAGACCCAGTACTTC. Protein product: CASSLKPTGRETQYF.

This clone was observed once. As DNA, the CDR3 is TGTGCCAGCAGCTTAGGGACAGAGCGTGAAGCTTTCTTT. Amino acids: CASSLGTEREAFF. This rearrangement joins TRBV11-2 to TRBJ1-1, with D maybe TRBD1 (6 bases). The CDR3 totals 13 residues. V dropped 1 base and J dropped 7 bases, with 10 bases sitting between them. The V gene's germline CDR1 is SGHAT and CDR2 FQNNGV.

This chain links TRBV18 with TRBJ2-7; 9 nucleotides line up with TRBD1. Trimming cost V 3 bases and J 4 bases; bases outside gene matches: 7. The CDR3 is 15 residues long. Looked up from germline, CDR1 is KGHSH and CDR2 is LQKENI. CDR3 bases: TGTGCCAGCTCACCGGGGACAGGGCGTTCGTACGAGCAGTACTTC. This translates into CASSPGTGRSYEQYF.

V usage is TRBV5-5 and J usage is TRBJ1-1, with D possibly TRBD1 on 5 matching bases. Germline V gives CDR1 SGHKS, CDR2 YYEKEE (reference sequence). CDR3 length equals 15 residues. Trimming shortened V by 0 bases and J by 1 base, and 10 bases separated the two germline ends. Here the CDR3 reads CASSLVGQGNTEAFF. CDR3 coding DNA: TGTGCCAGCAGCTTGGTGGGTCAGGGGAACACTGAAGCTTTCTTT.

The chain joins TRBV15 to TRBJ1-2; D might be TRBD1 (5 bases). CDR1 and CDR2 from the germline V gene are LNHNV and YYDKDF (reference sequence). Trimming left V 0 bases short and J 5 bases short, with 16 bases between. The length of the CDR3 is 16 residues. The CDR3 sequence is CATSRDKGALKYGYTF. In nucleotides, the CDR3 is TGTGCCACCAGCAGAGACAAAGGGGCCCTTAAGTATGGCTACACCTTC.

The chain links TRBV10-1 to TRBJ2-3, with TRBD2 matching over 7 bases. The CDR3 totals 15 residues. The junction had 5 bases not matched to a gene; V was cut back by 5 bases and J by 0 bases. Germline lookup yields CDR1 WNHNN and CDR2 SYGVQD (reference sequence). The CDR3 DNA reads as TGCGCCAGCAGTCCTAGCGGAACTAGCACAGATACGCAGTATTTT. It encodes CASSPSGTSTDTQYF.

This chain joins TRBV7-2 and TRBJ1-2; 7 bases line up with TRBD1. V dropped 3 bases and J dropped 8; count of bases not matched to a gene: 15. The CDR3 sequence is 16 residues long. Germline CDR1 SGHTA, CDR2 FQGNSA. The CDR3 protein is CASSLALAGTARGYTF. CDR3 bases: TGTGCCAGCAGCTTGGCGCTGGCGGGGACAGCCCGGGGCTACACCTTC.

This chain connects TRBV28 to TRBJ2-5, with D perhaps TRBD1 (5 bases). The V and J ends lost 7 bases and 2 bases respectively, with 5 bases between them. The germline V gene encodes CDR1 MDHEN and CDR2 SYDVKM. The CDR3 contains 11 residues. CDR3 DNA sequence: TGTGCCAGCACAGGGCAAGAGACCCAGTACTTC. It is translated as CASTGQETQYF.

The CDR3 DNA reads TGCGCCAGCGCACTAGGCTTCGACAATGAGCAGTTCTTC. Translation: CASALGFDNEQFF. The rearrangement links TRBV5-1 to TRBJ2-1, with D maybe TRBD2 (5 bases). The CDR3 has 13 residues. V lost 7 bases and J lost 5, with 13 bases in between. Per the germline V gene, CDR1 is SGHRS and CDR2 is YFSETQ.

The chain has TRBV19 and TRBJ1-2; D gene unclear. Trimming removed 3 bases from V and 5 bases from J, with 16 bases in between. Germline CDR1 reads LNHDA; CDR2 reads SQIVND (reference sequence). This CDR3 is built from 15 residues. The CDR3 DNA follows: TGTGCCAGTAGTATCCCCTCGGAGGGATTTTATGGCTACACCTTC. It specifies CASSIPSEGFYGYTF.

The V gene is TRBV10-3, the J gene TRBJ1-2, with D unclear. The CDR3 has 12 amino acids. Germline assignment: CDR1 ENHRY and CDR2 SYGVKD. V lost 5 bases and J lost 13, with 17 bases in between. CDR3 sequence (DNA): TGTGCCATCAGTAAAGGGCCCGCGGGGTGCACCTTC. It specifies CAISKGPAGCTF.

The chain has TRBV14 and TRBJ1-6; TRBD1 agrees at 7 bases. The length of the CDR3 is 14 residues. CDR1 and CDR2 from the germline V gene are SGHDN and FVKESK. The J segment lost 9 bases and the V segment lost 4 bases, leaving 6 bases of the junction unmatched. The CDR3 DNA reads as TGTGCCAGCAGCCCATCGACAGGGTTTTCACCCCTCCACTTT. This codes for CASSPSTGFSPLHF.

The chain carries TRBV5-4 and TRBJ1-6; possibly TRBD1 for D (5 bases). Trimming pared 0 bases from V and 7 bases from J, leaving 14 bases between. Germline V gene data show CDR1 as SGHNT and CDR2 as YYREEE (reference sequence). The CDR3 extends over 16 amino acids. The CDR3 loop reads CASSLAGGLRNSPLHF. The CDR3 DNA is TGTGCCAGCAGCTTGGCCGGGGGGTTACGCAATTCACCCCTCCACTTT.

The rearrangement uses TRBV28 and TRBJ1-5; a possible D gene is TRBD1 (6 bases). Germline V gene lookup returns CDR1 MDHEN and CDR2 SYDVKM. Trimming cost V 3 bases and J 5 bases, with 11 bases left between them. CDR3 size: 14 residues. CDR3 region: CASSFGGGHQPQHF. DNA for the CDR3: TGTGCCAGCAGTTTTGGCGGGGGCCATCAGCCCCAGCATTTT.

The chain joins TRBV10-2 to TRBJ1-4; D perhaps matches TRBD1 (5 bases). The CDR3 covers 14 residues. Germline lookup yields CDR1 WSHSY and CDR2 SAAADI. Trimming pared 7 bases from V and 5 bases from J, leaving 14 bases between. CDR3 protein: CASTQGGENEKLFF. The CDR3 DNA sequence: TGCGCCAGCACCCAGGGAGGAGAGAATGAAAAACTGTTTTTT.

The chain recombines TRBV3-1 (or the pseudogene TRBV3-2) with TRBJ2-1; TRBD2 is a possible D gene (6 bases). Germline CDR1 reads LGHDT; CDR2 reads YNNKEL (reference sequence). Trimming removed 4 bases at V and 10 bases at J, with 8 bases between. The CDR3 totals 11 residues. The CDR3 DNA is TGTGCCAGCAGCCTGGCGGGGGAGCAGTTCTTC. Translating gives CASSLAGEQFF.

The DNA of the CDR3 is TGTGCCAGCGGCCTTATAGCGGGAGCCTACAATGAGCAGTTCTTC. Protein sequence: CASGLIAGAYNEQFF. This chain connects TRBV5-4 to TRBJ2-1; 9 nucleotides line up with TRBD2. V shed 7 bases and J 2 bases; nucleotides not matched to a gene: 7. The CDR3 runs to 15 residues. Germline lookup yields CDR1 SGHNT and CDR2 YYREEE (reference sequence).

The chain joins TRBV5-1 to TRBJ2-7; 10 nucleotides line up with TRBD2. The CDR3 is 17 amino acids. The junction had 9 bases not matched to a gene; V was cut back by 0 bases and J by 3 bases. The V gene's germline CDR1 is SGHRS and CDR2 YFSETQ. The CDR3 DNA reads as TGCGCCAGCAGCTTGGTTCCAGGGACTAGCGTTCTCTACGAGCAGTACTTC. Amino acids: CASSLVPGTSVLYEQYF. Filled out from reference TRBV5-1 and TRBJ2-7, the complete variable domain reads KAGVTQTPRYLIKTRGQQVTLSCSPISGHRSVSWYQQTPGQGLQFLFEYFSETQRNKGNFPGRFSGRQFSNSRSEMNVSTLELGDSALYLCASSLVPGTSVLYEQYFGPGTRLTVT.

The chain joins TRBV7-9 to TRBJ2-1; TRBD2 is a possible D gene (5 bases). Germline V gene lookup returns CDR1 SEHNR and CDR2 FQNEAQ (reference sequence). V was shortened by 0 bases and J by 3 bases, with 15 bases between the two germline ends. The CDR3 runs to 17 residues. The CDR3 here is CASSLAVRVSGYNEQFF. DNA of the CDR3: TGTGCCAGCAGCTTAGCTGTCCGAGTAAGCGGCTACAATGAGCAGTTCTTC.

This clone occurred a few times. The gene calls are TRBV18 and TRBJ2-7; 12 positions agree with TRBD1. With V trimmed by 0 bases and J by 4 bases, 1 base remained unmatched. In germline, CDR1 is KGHSH, CDR2 LQKENI. The CDR3 runs to 15 residues. Here the CDR3 DNA reads TGTGCCAGCTCACCACCGGGACAGGGGGCTTACGAGCAGTACTTC. This codes for CASSPPGQGAYEQYF.

The chain has TRBV5-1 and TRBJ1-1, with 11 bases lining up with TRBD1. The CDR3 length is 18 residues. J lost 5 bases, V lost 4 bases, and 16 bases had no gene match. CDR1 and CDR2 from the germline V gene are SGHRS and YFSETQ. The CDR3 here is CASSRGPGQGVRYTEAFF. CDR3 coding DNA: TGCGCCAGCAGCCGGGGGCCGGGACAGGGGGTCCGTTATACTGAAGCTTTCTTT. Using reference TRBV5-1 and TRBJ1-1 for the parts outside the CDR3, the full variable domain is KAGVTQTPRYLIKTRGQQVTLSCSPISGHRSVSWYQQTPGQGLQFLFEYFSETQRNKGNFPGRFSGRQFSNSRSEMNVSTLELGDSALYLCASSRGPGQGVRYTEAFFGQGTRLTVV.

The chain uses TRBV7-9 and TRBJ1-3; D is ambiguous. Trimming shortened V by 6 bases and J by 0 bases, and 18 bases separated the two germline ends. This CDR3 has 17 residues. Germline CDR1 is SEHNR and CDR2 is FQNEAQ (reference sequence). CDR3 sequence: CASSTNHAASSGNTIYF. CDR3 sequence (DNA): TGTGCCAGCAGTACAAACCACGCTGCTAGCTCTGGAAACACCATATATTTT. Combining the CDR3 with reference TRBV7-9 and TRBJ1-3 gives the whole variable domain DTGVSQNPRHKITKRGQNVTFRCDPISEHNRLYWYRQTLGQGPEFLTYFQNEAQLEKSRLLSDRFSAERPKGSFSTLEIQRTEQGDSAMYLCASSTNHAASSGNTIYFGEGSWLTVV.

This chain uses TRBV5-1 with TRBJ1-3, with no clear D. The CDR3 sequence is 16 residues long. Germline lookup yields CDR1 SGHRS and CDR2 YFSETQ. V shed 0 bases and J shed 1 base, with 11 bases lying between them. CDR3 nucleotide sequence: TGCGCCAGCAGCTTGGATACAGAAATTTCTGGAAACACCATATATTTT. It specifies CASSLDTEISGNTIYF.

The gene calls are TRBV6-5 and TRBJ1-5; D is possibly TRBD1 (5 bases). Trimming removed 7 bases from V and 8 bases from J, with 12 bases in between. The CDR3 is 12 amino acids. Per the germline V gene, CDR1 is MNHEY and CDR2 is SVGAGI. For the CDR3, the DNA is TGTGCCAGCACAAACCTACAGGAGCCCCAGCATTTT. Amino acids: CASTNLQEPQHF.

The table lists this clone with a few counts. The chain recombines TRBV6-4 with TRBJ1-6; D might be TRBD1 (5 bases). This CDR3 has 14 residues. Per germline, CDR1 MRHNA and CDR2 SNTAGT. The germline V and J ends were trimmed by 4 bases and 13 bases, with 17 bases remaining between them. CDR3 DNA: TGTGCCAGCAGTGCCAGGGTTGGCCCAGTGCCCCTCCACTTT. It encodes CASSARVGPVPLHF.

The table lists this clone with a few counts. V gene TRBV13 combines with J gene TRBJ2-1; TRBD2 might be the D (5 bases). Trimming took off 0 bases at V and 5 bases at J, with 11 bases between the two ends. CDR1 is PRHDT, CDR2 FYEKMQ, per germline (reference sequence). The CDR3 consists of 15 residues. The CDR3 DNA sequence: TGTGCCAGCAGCTTAGGGTCTATAGCGCACAATGAGCAGTTCTTC. It translates to CASSLGSIAHNEQFF.